This T cell receptor beta chain was sequenced during a study of blood T cell repertoires in COVID-19. Study-wide background: The United States, Italy and Spain were the sources of the acute and convalescent COVID-19 samples.

Categorization into cohorts depended on clinical history that participants reported. Per the authors' pipeline: Cell counts per sample came from amplifying reference gene primers. Only in-frame clones appear in the TCRdb table, and some are missing; sequencing was by immunoSEQ multiplex PCR. D and trimming come from the DNA, and the V and J calls and clone size come from that table. This table has some 200,000 clones, approximately 81% appearing once. The TCR originated in a woman between 45 and 65 years old with acute COVID-19. The sample consisted of PBMCs or T cells enriched from blood (not recorded which).

Written as DNA, the CDR3 is TGCGCCAGCAGCCAAGACCCTCAGGCGACCTACGAGCAGTACTTC. Its protein is CASSQDPQATYEQYF. This chain links TRBV4-3 with TRBJ2-7, with D unclear. CDR1 LGHNA and CDR2 YSLEER come from the germline V gene. V lost 0 bases, J lost 2 bases, and 11 bases lay in between. The CDR3 is 15 residues long.